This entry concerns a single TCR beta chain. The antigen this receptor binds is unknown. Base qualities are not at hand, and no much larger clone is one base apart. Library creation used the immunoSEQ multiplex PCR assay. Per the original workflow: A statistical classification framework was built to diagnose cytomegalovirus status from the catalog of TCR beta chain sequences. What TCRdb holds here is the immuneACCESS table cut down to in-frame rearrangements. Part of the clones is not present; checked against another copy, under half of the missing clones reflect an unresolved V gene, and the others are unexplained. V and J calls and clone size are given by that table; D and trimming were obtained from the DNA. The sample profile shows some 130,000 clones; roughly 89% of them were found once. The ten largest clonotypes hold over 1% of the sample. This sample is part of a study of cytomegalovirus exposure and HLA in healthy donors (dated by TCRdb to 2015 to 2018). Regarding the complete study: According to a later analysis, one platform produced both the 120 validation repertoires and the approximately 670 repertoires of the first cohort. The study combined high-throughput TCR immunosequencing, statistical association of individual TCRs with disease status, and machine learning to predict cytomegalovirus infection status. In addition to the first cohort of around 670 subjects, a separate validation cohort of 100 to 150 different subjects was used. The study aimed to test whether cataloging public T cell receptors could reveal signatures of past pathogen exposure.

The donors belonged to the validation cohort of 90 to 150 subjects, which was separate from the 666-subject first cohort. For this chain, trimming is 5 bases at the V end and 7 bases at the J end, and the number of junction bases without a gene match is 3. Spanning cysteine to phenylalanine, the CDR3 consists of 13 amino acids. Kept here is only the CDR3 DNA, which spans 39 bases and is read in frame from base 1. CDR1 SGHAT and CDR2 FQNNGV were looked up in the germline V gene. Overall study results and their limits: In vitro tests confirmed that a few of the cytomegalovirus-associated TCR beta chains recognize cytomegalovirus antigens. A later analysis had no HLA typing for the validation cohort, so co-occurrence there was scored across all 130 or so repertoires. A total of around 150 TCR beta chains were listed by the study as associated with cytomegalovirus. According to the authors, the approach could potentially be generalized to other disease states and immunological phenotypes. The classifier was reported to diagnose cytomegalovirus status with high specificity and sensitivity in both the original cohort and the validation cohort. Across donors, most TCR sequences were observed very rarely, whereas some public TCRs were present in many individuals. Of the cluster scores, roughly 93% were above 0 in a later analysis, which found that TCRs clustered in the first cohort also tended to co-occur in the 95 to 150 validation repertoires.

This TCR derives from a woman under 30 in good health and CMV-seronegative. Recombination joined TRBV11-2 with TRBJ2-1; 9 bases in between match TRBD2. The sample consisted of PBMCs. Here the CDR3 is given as CASSPSGGNEQFF. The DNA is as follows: TGTGCCAGCAGCCCCAGCGGGGGGAATGAGCAGTTCTTC.